Each of the 9 T cell receptor beta chains below was sequenced from the same sample in a study of cytomegalovirus exposure and HLA in healthy donors. Primers included in the PCR were 60 Vbeta and 13 Jbeta primers. Only in-frame clones appear in the TCRdb table, and some are missing; sequencing was by immunoSEQ multiplex PCR. This repertoire shows under 150,000 clones, roughly three quarters found once; its top ten account for roughly 3.1%. The material sequenced was PBMCs. The receptor set was obtained from a man aged 25-45 years in good health and CMV-seronegative.

V and J are TRBV13 and TRBJ1-1, with TRBD1 identical over 12 bases. The ends lost 5 bases at V and 5 bases at J; junction bases unmatched: 9. This CDR3 has 16 residues. Per germline, CDR1 PRHDT and CDR2 FYEKMQ (reference sequence). CDR3 DNA: TGTGCCAGCAGCCCAGGGACAGGGGGCGCAAAAACTGAAGCTTTCTTT. Its protein is CASSPGTGGAKTEAFF.

The gene calls are TRBV7-8 and TRBJ2-1; TRBD1 agrees at 9 bases. The germline CDR1 and CDR2 sequences are SGHVS and FQNEAQ. Unmatched junction bases numbered 5, after V lost 5 bases and J lost 0 bases. This CDR3 has 16 residues. CDR3: CASSPYRGPSYNEQFF. The CDR3 nucleotides are TGTGCCAGCAGCCCCTACAGGGGGCCCTCCTACAATGAGCAGTTCTTC.

V and J are TRBV7-3 and TRBJ2-3, with TRBD2 identical over 7 bases. Per germline, CDR1 SGHTA and CDR2 FQGTGA. There are 14 residues in the CDR3. J gave up 4 bases and V 2 bases, and 3 bases lay outside the gene matches. The DNA for the CDR3 is TGTGCCAGCAGCTTAGCGGGAGATGCAGATACGCAGTATTTT. This translates into CASSLAGDADTQYF.

The gene calls are TRBV7-8 and TRBJ1-4, with 8 bases aligning to TRBD1. CDR1 SGHVS and CDR2 FQNEAQ come from the germline V gene. Trimming removed 5 bases from V and 10 bases from J; junction bases left unmatched: 9. The length of the CDR3 is 14 residues. The CDR3: CASSLQGDSGKLFF. The DNA of the CDR3 is TGTGCCAGCAGCCTACAGGGGGATTCCGGAAAACTGTTTTTT.

The chain links TRBV15 to TRBJ2-1, with 9 bases aligning to TRBD2. The germline CDR1 and CDR2 sequences are LNHNV and YYDKDF (reference sequence). CDR3 size: 17 residues. After removal of 1 base from V and 5 bases from J, the junction contained 9 bases not matched to a gene. The CDR3 is CATSRGWASGVDNEQFF. Written as DNA, the CDR3 is TGTGCCACCAGCAGAGGGTGGGCTAGCGGGGTTGACAATGAGCAGTTCTTC.

This chain uses TRBV6-5 with TRBJ1-2; D uncertain. Trimming left V 7 bases short and J 5 bases short, with 20 bases between. This CDR3 has 15 amino acids. Germline lookup yields CDR1 MNHEY and CDR2 SVGAGI. CDR3 sequence reads: CASTTPRQLQYGYTF. The CDR3 region has the DNA TGTGCCAGCACCACCCCGCGGCAACTGCAATATGGCTACACCTTC.

This sequence joins TRBV5-4 and TRBJ1-4; possibly TRBD1 for D (6 bases). The CDR3 length is 13 residues. CDR1 is SGHNT, CDR2 YYREEE, per germline (reference sequence). The V and J ends lost 5 bases and 11 bases respectively, with 16 bases between them. The CDR3 protein is CASRDGTIGKLFF. The CDR3 DNA is TGTGCCAGCAGGGACGGGACAATCGGGAAACTGTTTTTT.

The chain employs TRBV27 and TRBJ2-3, with 11 bases identical to TRBD2. Trimming took 4 bases from V and 2 from J; bases not matched to a gene: 5. The CDR3 is 16 amino acids. CDR1 is MNHEY and CDR2 is SMNVEV in the germline V gene (reference sequence). As DNA, the CDR3 is TGTGCCAGCAGTTCGAAGACTAGCGGGGACACAGATACGCAGTATTTT. This translates into CASSSKTSGDTDTQYF.

This clone was seen more than once but under ten times. The chain joins TRBV19 to TRBJ1-2; a weak D match, TRBD1 (5 bases). Trimming pared 1 base from V and 4 bases from J, leaving 13 bases between. Looked up from germline, CDR1 is LNHDA and CDR2 is SQIVND (reference sequence). The CDR3 consists of 15 residues. CDR3 sequence: CASSIVPGLAYGYTF. The CDR3 DNA sequence: TGTGCCAGTAGTATAGTTCCAGGGCTGGCCTATGGCTACACCTTC.